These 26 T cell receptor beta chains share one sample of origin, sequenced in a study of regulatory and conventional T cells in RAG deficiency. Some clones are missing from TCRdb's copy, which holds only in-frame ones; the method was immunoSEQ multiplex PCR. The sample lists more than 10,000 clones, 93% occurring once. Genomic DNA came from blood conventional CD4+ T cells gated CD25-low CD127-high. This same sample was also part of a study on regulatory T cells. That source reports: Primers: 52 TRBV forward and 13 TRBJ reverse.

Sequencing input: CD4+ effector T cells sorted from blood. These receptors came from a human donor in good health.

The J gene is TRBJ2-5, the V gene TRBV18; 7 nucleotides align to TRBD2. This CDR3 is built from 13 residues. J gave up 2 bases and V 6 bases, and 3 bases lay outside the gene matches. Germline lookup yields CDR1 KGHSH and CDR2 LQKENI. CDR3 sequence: CASSPGLQETQYF. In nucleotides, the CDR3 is TGTGCCAGCTCGCCGGGACTACAAGAGACCCAGTACTTC.

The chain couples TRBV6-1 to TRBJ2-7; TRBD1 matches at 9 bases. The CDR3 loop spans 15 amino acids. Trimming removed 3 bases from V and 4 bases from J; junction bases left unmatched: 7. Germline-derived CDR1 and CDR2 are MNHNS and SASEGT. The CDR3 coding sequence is TGTGCCAGCAGTGACTTGGACAGGGGTCGGTACGAGCAGTACTTC. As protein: CASSDLDRGRYEQYF.

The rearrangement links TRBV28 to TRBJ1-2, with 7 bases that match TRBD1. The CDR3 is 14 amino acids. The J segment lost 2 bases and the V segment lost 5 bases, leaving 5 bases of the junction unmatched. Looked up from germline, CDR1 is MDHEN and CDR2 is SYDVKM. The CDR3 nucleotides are TGTGCCAGCAGTCAGAACAGGGGAAACTATGGCTACACCTTC. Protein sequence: CASSQNRGNYGYTF.

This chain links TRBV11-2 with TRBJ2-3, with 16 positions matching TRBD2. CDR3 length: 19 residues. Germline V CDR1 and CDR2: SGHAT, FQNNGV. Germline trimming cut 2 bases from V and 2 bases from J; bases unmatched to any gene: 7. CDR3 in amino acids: CASSLRAGTSGGATDTQYF. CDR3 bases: TGTGCCAGCAGCTTACGCGCGGGGACTAGCGGGGGGGCCACAGATACGCAGTATTTT.

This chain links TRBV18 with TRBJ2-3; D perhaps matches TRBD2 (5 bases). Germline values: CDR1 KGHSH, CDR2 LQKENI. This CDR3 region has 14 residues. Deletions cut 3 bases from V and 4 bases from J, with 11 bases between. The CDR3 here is CASSPLPGSDTQYF. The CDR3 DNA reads TGTGCCAGCTCACCTCTGCCGGGGTCAGATACGCAGTATTTT.

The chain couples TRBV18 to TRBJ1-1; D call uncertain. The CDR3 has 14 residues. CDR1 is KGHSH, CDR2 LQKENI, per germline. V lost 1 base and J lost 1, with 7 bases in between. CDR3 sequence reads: CASSPLQENTEAFF. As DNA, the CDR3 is TGTGCCAGCTCACCACTGCAGGAGAACACTGAAGCTTTCTTT. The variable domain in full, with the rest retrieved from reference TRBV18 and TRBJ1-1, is NAGVMQNPRHLVRRRGQEARLRCSPMKGHSHVYWYRQLPEEGLKFMVYLQKENIIDESGMPKERFSAEFPKEGPSILRIQQVVRGDSAAYFCASSPLQENTEAFFGQGTRLTVV.

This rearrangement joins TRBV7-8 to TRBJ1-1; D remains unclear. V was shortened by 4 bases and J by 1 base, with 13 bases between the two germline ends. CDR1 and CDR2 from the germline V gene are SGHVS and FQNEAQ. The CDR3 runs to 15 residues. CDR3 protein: CASSYRGGANTEAFF. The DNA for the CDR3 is TGTGCCAGCAGCTACCGGGGAGGTGCGAACACTGAAGCTTTCTTT. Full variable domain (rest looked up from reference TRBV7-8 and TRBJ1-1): GAGVSQSPRYKVAKRGQDVALRCDPISGHVSLFWYQQALGQGPEFLTYFQNEAQLDKSGLPSDRFFAERPEGSVSTLKIQRTQQEDSAVYLCASSYRGGANTEAFFGQGTRLTVV.

The CDR3 DNA reads as TGTGCCAGCAGTTTACGAGCTAACTATGGCTACACCTTC. Residues: CASSLRANYGYTF. V and J are TRBV27 and TRBJ1-2, with no clear D. This CDR3 spans 13 amino acids. Germline V gene data show CDR1 as MNHEY and CDR2 as SMNVEV (reference sequence). Trimming cost V 2 bases and J 0 bases, with 4 bases left between them.

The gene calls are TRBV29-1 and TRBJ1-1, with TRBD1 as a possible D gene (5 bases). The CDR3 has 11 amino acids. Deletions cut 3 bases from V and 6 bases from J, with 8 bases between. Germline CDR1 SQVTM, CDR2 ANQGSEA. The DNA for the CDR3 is TGCAGCGTTGATGCGGGGGCTGAAGCTTTCTTT. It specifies CSVDAGAEAFF.

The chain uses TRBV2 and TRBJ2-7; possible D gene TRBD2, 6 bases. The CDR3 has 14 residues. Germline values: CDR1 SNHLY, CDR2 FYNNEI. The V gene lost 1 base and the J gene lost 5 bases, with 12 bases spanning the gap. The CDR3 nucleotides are TGTGCCAGCAGTGAAGTGGGACTCGCAGACGAGCAGTACTTC. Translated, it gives CASSEVGLADEQYF.

The CDR3 reads CASTPTGEGTGELFF. CDR3 sequence (DNA): TGTGCCAGTACCCCGACCGGGGAGGGCACCGGGGAGCTGTTTTTT. V is TRBV19 and J is TRBJ2-2; TRBD2 agrees at 7 bases. The CDR3 spans 15 residues. V lost 7 bases and J lost 4; bases outside the gene matches: 9. The V gene's germline CDR1 is LNHDA and CDR2 SQIVND (reference sequence).

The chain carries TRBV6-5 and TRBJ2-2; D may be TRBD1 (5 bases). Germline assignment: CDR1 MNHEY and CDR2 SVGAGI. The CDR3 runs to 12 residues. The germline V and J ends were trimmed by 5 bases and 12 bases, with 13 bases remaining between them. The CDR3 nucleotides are TGTGCCAGCAGTAACCATCAGGGAAAGCTGTTTTTT. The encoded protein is CASSNHQGKLFF.

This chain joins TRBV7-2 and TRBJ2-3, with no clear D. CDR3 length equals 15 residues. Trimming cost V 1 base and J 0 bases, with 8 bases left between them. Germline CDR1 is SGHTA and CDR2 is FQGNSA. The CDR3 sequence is CASSLEGISTDTQYF. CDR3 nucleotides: TGTGCCAGCAGCTTAGAGGGAATAAGCACAGATACGCAGTATTTT. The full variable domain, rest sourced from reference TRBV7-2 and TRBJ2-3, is GAGVSQSPSNKVTEKGKDVELRCDPISGHTALYWYRQSLGQGLEFLIYFQGNSAPDKSGLPSDRFSAERTGGSVSTLTIQRTQQEDSAVYLCASSLEGISTDTQYFGPGTRLTVL.

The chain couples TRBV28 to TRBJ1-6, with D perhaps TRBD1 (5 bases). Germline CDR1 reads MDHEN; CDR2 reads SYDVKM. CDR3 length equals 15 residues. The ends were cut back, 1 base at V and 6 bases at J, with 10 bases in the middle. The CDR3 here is CASSLSSGSNSPLHF. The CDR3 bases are TGTGCCAGCAGTTTATCGTCAGGGTCTAATTCACCCCTCCACTTT.

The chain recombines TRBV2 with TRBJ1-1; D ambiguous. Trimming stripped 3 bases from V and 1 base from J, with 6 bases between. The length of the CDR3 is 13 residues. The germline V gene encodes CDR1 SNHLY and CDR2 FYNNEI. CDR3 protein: CASSEWENTEAFF. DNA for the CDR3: TGTGCCAGCAGTGAGTGGGAGAACACTGAAGCTTTCTTT.

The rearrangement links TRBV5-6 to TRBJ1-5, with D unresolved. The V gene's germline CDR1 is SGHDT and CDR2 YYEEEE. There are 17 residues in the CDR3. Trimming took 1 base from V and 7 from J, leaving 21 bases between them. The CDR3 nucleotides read TGTGCCAGCAGCTTGTTTTCAGCGGCACTCCTGGCCCAGCCCCAGCATTTT. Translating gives CASSLFSAALLAQPQHF.

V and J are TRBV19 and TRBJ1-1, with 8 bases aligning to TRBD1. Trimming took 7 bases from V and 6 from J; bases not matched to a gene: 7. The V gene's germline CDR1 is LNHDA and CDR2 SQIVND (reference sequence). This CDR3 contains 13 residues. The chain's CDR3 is CASTVTGVSEAFF. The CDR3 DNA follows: TGTGCCAGTACCGTGACAGGGGTCTCTGAAGCTTTCTTT.

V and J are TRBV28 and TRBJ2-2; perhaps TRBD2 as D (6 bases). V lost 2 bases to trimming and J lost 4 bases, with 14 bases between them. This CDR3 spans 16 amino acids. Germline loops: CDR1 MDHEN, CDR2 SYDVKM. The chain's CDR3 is CASSLPPGLSTGELFF. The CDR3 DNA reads TGTGCCAGCAGTTTACCCCCGGGACTCAGCACCGGGGAGCTGTTTTTT.

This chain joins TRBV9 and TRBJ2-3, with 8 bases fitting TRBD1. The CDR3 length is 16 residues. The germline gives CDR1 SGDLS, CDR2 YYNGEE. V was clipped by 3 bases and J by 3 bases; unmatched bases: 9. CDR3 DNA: TGTGCCAGCAGCGCAAAACAGGGGGTCAGGACAGATACGCAGTATTTT. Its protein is CASSAKQGVRTDTQYF.

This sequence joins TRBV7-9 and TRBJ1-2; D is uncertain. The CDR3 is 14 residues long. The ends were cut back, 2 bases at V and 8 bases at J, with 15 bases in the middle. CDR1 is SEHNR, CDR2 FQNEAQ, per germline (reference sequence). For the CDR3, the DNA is TGTGCCAGCAGCTTAAAGGCCGGATCAGTCGGCTACACCTTC. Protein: CASSLKAGSVGYTF. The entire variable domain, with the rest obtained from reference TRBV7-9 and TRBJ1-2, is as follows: DTGVSQNPRHKITKRGQNVTFRCDPISEHNRLYWYRQTLGQGPEFLTYFQNEAQLEKSRLLSDRFSAERPKGSFSTLEIQRTEQGDSAMYLCASSLKAGSVGYTFGSGTRLTVV.

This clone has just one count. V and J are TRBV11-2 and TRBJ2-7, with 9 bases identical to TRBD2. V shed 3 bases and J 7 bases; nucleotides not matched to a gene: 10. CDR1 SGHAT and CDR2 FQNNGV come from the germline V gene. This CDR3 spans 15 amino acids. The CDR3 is CASSFGTSRLLEQYF. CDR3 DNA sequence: TGTGCCAGCAGCTTTGGGACTAGCAGATTATTGGAGCAGTACTTC.

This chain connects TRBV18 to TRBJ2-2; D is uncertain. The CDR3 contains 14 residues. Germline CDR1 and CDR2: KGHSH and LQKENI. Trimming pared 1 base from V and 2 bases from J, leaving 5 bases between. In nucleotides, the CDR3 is TGTGCCAGCTCACCACGGCAAAACACCGGGGAGCTGTTTTTT. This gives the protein CASSPRQNTGELFF. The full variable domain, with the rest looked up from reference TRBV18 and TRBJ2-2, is NAGVMQNPRHLVRRRGQEARLRCSPMKGHSHVYWYRQLPEEGLKFMVYLQKENIIDESGMPKERFSAEFPKEGPSILRIQQVVRGDSAAYFCASSPRQNTGELFFGEGSRLTVL.

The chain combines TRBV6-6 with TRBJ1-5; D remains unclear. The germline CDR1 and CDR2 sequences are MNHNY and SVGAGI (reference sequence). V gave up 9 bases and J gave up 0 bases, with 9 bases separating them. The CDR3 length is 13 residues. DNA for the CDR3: TGTGCCAGTTCGGCTTATAGCAATCAGCCCCAGCATTTT. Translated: CASSAYSNQPQHF.

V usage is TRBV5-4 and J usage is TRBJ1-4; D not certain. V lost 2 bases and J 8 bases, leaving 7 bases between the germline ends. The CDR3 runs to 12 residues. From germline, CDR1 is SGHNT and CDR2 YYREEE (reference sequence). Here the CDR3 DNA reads TGTGCCAGCAGCTTAGGGATGGAAAAACTGTTTTTT. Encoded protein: CASSLGMEKLFF.

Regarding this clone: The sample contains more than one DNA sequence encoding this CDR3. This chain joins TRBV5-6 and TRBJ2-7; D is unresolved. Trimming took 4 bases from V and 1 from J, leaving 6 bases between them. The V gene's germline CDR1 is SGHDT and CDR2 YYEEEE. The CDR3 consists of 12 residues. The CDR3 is CASSLKSYEQYF. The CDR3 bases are TGTGCCAGCAGCCTGAAATCCTACGAGCAGTACTTC.

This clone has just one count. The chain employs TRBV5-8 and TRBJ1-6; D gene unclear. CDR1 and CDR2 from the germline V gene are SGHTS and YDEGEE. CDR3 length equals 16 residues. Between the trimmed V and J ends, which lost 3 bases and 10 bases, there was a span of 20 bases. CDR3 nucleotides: TGTGCCAGCAGCTCGCCTATTTGGTCCGTCGCCTCACCCCTCCACTTT. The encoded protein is CASSSPIWSVASPLHF.